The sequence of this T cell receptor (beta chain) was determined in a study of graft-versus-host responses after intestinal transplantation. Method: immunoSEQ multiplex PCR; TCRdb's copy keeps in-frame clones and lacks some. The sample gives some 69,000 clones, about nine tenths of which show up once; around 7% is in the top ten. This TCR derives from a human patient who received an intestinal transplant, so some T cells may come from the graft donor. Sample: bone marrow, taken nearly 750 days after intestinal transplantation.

Here the CDR3 DNA reads TGTGCCAGCAGTGGCCAATTTAGCTGGACAGATACGCAGTATTTT. The encoded protein is CASSGQFSWTDTQYF. The chain has TRBV25-1 and TRBJ2-3; no firm D call. This CDR3 spans 15 amino acids. With 4 bases removed from V and 3 bases from J, the gap between germline ends came to 14 bases. Per germline, CDR1 MGHDK and CDR2 SYGVNS.